This T cell receptor beta chain comes out of a study of T cell responses to AZD1222 COVID-19 vaccine. The overall study: Analysis merged second doses at about 4 or about 12 weeks. Study-wide findings and caveats: Within unmutated variant regions lay the reported targets of nearly half of spike-specific TCRs. Seropositive AZD1222 recipients at baseline numbered only five or six. Spike was spanned by vaccine-associated CD4 TCRs, which were dominant at 160-218 and 743-854.

Trimming shortened V by 11 bases and J by 4 bases, and 26 bases separated the two germline ends. Germline loops: CDR1 ENHRY, CDR2 SYGVKD. The CDR3 runs to 17 residues. Measured with immunoSEQ multiplex PCR; TCRdb has only the in-frame clones, and not every one. In the table there are around 120,000 clones, 88% of which are singletons. A note on this clone: The antigen remains undetermined.

Material: peripheral blood, obtained on day 0 of AZD1222 vaccination. This chain links TRBV10-3 with TRBJ2-2; D might be TRBD1 or TRBD2, each matching 5 bases. The TCR originated in an adult in good health. For the CDR3, the DNA is TGTGCCGCCTCCACCGGGACCACGATATCGGTCACCGGGGAGCTGTTTTTT. Translated, it gives CAASTGTTISVTGELFF.